The TCR beta chain described here comes from a study of blood T cells in healthy people across ages. Overall study results and limits: Among long-lived donors, naive CD4+ cells were more numerous and diversity higher than in aged donors.

Each sample used at least 7 million PBMCs. As regards this clonotype: As yet, its antigen is unknown.

Together with a sample-barcoded 5' primer, a J-beta primer mix was included in a second PCR lasting about 7 to 11 cycles. The authors tagged each cDNA molecule using a template-switch adaptor with 12 random nucleotides. From the 5' RACE reads, TCRdb called clonotypes with MiXCR, one entry per CDR3 protein. The table shows over 1,500,000 distinct CDR3 sequences, with roughly 43% occurring only once. V was cut by 1 base and J by 2 bases, with 12 bases left in between. Germline lookup yields CDR1 SGHTA and CDR2 FQGNSA. The CDR3 loop spans 15 amino acids. V is TRBV7-2 and J is TRBJ2-7; TRBD1 is a possible D gene (5 bases). Sample: blood. The receptor was derived from a human donor in good health. The CDR3 DNA reads as TGTGCCAGCAGCTTAGAGGCAGGGTATCCCTACGAGCAGTACTTC. Its translation is CASSLEAGYPYEQYF.